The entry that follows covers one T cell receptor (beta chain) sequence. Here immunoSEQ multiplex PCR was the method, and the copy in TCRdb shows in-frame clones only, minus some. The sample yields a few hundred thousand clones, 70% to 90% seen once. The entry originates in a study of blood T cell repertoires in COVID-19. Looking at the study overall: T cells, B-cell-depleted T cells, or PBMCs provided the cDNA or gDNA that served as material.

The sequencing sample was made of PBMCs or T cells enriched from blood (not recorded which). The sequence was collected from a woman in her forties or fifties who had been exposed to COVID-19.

The CDR3 coding sequence is TGTGCCAGCAGGACAGGGAGGTATGGCTACACCTTC. Its protein product is CASRTGRYGYTF. The chain is built from TRBV28 and TRBJ1-2; 7 nucleotides match TRBD1. Germline lookup yields CDR1 MDHEN and CDR2 SYDVKM. Unmatched junction bases numbered 3, after V lost 6 bases and J lost 5 bases. The CDR3 consists of 12 residues.